The text below deals with one TCR beta chain. Its antigen is undetermined. The record originates from a study of cytomegalovirus exposure and HLA in healthy donors. General study findings and limits: Later on, analysis showed that most CMV-associated TCR beta chains appeared to be HLA-restricted.

Healthy bone marrow donors made up the donors. Looked up from germline, CDR1 is MDHEN and CDR2 is SYDVKM. The CDR3 has 15 amino acids. With V trimmed by 2 bases and J by 3 bases, 7 bases remained unmatched. The PCR was carried out with 60 Vbeta primers and 13 Jbeta primers. Sequenced by immunoSEQ multiplex PCR; TCRdb stores in-frame clones only, minus some. The sample lists around 120,000 clones, around 80% occurring once. Sequencing was done on a sample of PBMCs. The sequence was obtained from a woman aged 40 to 55 in good health and CMV-seronegative. The chain couples TRBV28 to TRBJ2-7; 7 positions agree with TRBD1. The CDR3 nucleotides read TGTGCCAGCAGTTTACAGGGGGTCGGGCGCTACGAGCAGTACTTC. It is translated as CASSLQGVGRYEQYF.